This TCR beta chain was sequenced for a study of cytomegalovirus exposure and HLA in healthy donors. About the research overall: Early released data comprised about 84 million unique TCRs from HLA-typed donors. Study results and caveats: The analysis excluded some indistinguishable V segments, including TRBV6-2 and TRBV6-3.

A word on this clone: Its antigen is unidentified.

CDR1 is GTSNPN, CDR2 SVGIG, per germline (reference sequence). The V segment lost 2 bases and the J segment 1 base; nucleotides outside the gene matches: 1. This CDR3 spans 15 amino acids. Amplification used 60 Vbeta primers and 13 Jbeta primers. Profiling relied on immunoSEQ multiplex PCR, and the TCRdb table lists in-frame clones only, not all of them. The table has under 200,000 clones, about 81% seen once. Donors had nominal health at sampling but likely had unrecorded immune exposures. The chain joins TRBV30 to TRBJ2-6; 8 nucleotides agree with TRBD1. The receptor was derived from a woman between 18 and 30 years old in good health and CMV-seronegative. Sample: PBMCs. The CDR3 is CAWSYRGSGANVLTF. The CDR3 bases are TGTGCCTGGAGTTACAGGGGGTCTGGGGCCAACGTCCTGACTTTC.